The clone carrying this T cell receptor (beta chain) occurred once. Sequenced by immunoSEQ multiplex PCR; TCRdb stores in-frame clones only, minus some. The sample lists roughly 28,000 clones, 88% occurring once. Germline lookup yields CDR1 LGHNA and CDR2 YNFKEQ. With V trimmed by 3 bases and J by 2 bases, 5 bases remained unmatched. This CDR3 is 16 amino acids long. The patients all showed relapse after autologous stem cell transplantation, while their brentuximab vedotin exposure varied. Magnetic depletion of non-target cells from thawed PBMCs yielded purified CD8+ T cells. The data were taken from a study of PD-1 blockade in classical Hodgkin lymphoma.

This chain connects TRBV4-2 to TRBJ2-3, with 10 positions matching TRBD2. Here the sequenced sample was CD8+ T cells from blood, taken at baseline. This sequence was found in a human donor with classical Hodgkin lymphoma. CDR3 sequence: CASSQRTSGNTDTQYF. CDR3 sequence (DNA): TGTGCCAGCAGCCAGAGGACTAGCGGTAACACAGATACGCAGTATTTT.